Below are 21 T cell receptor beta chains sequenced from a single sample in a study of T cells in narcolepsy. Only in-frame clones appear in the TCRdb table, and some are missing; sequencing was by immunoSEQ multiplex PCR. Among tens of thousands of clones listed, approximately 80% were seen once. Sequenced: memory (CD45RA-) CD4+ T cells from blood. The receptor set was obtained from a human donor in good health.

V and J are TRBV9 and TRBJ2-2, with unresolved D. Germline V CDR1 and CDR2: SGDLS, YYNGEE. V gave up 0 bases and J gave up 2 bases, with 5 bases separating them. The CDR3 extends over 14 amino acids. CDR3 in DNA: TGTGCCAGCAGCGTAGGACTTAACACCGGGGAGCTGTTTTTT. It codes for CASSVGLNTGELFF.

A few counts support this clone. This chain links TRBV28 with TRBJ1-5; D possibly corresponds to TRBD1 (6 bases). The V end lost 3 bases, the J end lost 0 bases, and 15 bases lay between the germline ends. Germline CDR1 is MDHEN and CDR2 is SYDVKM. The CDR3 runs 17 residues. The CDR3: CASSLDRPPNSNQPQHF. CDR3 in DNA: TGTGCCAGCAGTTTGGACAGACCACCAAATAGCAATCAGCCCCAGCATTTT.

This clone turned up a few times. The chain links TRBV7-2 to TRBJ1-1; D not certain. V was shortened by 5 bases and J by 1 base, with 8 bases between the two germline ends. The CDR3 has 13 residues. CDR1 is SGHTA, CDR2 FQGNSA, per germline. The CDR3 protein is CASSPPANTEAFF. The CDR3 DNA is TGTGCCAGCAGCCCCCCAGCGAACACTGAAGCTTTCTTT.

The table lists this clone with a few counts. This CDR3 is CASSLSARGRSGELFF. The CDR3 DNA follows: TGTGCCAGCAGCTTATCGGCCAGGGGGAGATCCGGGGAGCTGTTTTTT. This chain connects TRBV7-9 to TRBJ2-2; TRBD1 agrees at 7 bases. Germline CDR1 SEHNR, CDR2 FQNEAQ (reference sequence). With V trimmed by 2 bases and J by 6 bases, 9 bases remained unmatched. This CDR3 contains 16 residues.

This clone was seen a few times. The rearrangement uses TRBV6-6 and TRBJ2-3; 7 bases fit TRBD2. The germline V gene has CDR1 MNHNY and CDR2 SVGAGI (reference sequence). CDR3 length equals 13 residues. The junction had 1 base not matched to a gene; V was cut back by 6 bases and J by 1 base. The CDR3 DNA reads TGTGCCAGCAGGCTAGCGGGCACAGATACGCAGTATTTT. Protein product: CASRLAGTDTQYF.

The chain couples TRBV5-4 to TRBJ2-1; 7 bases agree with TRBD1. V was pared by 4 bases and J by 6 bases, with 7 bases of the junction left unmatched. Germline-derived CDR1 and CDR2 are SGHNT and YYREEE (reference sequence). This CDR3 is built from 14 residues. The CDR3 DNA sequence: TGTGCCAGCAGCGCGTTTCGGGACAGCAATGAGCAGTTCTTC. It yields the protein CASSAFRDSNEQFF.

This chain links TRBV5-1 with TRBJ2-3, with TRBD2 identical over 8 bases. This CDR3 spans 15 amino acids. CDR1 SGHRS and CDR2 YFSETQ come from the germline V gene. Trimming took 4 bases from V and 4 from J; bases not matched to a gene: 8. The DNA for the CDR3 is TGCGCCAGCAGCCTGGGACTAGTAATCCCAGATACGCAGTATTTT. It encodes CASSLGLVIPDTQYF.

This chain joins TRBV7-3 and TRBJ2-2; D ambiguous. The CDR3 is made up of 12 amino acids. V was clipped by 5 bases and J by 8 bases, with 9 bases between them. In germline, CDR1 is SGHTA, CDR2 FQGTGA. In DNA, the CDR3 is TGTGCCAGCAGCCTCCTGAGGGGGGAGCTGTTTTTT. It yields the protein CASSLLRGELFF.

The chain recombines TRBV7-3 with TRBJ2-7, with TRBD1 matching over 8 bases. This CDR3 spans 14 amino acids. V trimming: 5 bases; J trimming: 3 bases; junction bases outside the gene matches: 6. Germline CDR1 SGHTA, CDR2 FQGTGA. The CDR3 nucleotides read TGTGCCAGCAGCCTGTCAACAGGGGGCTACGAGCAGTACTTC. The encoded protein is CASSLSTGGYEQYF.

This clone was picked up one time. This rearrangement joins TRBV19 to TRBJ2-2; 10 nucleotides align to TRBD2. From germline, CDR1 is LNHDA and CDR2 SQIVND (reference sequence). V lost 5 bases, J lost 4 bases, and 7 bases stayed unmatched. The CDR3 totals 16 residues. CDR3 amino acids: CASSFLSGRVTGELFF. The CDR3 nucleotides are TGTGCCAGTAGTTTCCTCAGCGGGAGGGTCACCGGGGAGCTGTTTTTT.

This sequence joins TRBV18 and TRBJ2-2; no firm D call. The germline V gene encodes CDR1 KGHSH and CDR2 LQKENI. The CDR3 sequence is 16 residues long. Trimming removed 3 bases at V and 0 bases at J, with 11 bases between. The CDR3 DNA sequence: TGTGCCAGCTCACCTGAGTCGACATCGAACACCGGGGAGCTGTTTTTT. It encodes CASSPESTSNTGELFF.

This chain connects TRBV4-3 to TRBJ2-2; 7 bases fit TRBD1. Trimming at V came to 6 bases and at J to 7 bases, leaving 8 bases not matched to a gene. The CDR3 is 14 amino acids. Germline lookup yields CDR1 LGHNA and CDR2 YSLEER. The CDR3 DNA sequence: TGCGCCAGCAGACCAGGACAGGCGATCGGGGAGCTGTTTTTT. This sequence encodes CASRPGQAIGELFF.

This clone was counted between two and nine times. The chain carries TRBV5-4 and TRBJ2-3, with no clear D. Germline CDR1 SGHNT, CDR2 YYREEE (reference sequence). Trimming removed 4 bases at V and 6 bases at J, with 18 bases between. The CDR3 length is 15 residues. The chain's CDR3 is CASSPTGSTDDTQYF. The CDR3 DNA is TGTGCCAGCAGCCCGACGGGCAGCACAGATGATACGCAGTATTTT.

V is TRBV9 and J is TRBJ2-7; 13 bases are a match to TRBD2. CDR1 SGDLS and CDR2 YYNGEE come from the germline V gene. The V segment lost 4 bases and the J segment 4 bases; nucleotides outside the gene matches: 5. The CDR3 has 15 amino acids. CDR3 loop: CASSSGTSGNYEQYF. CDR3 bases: TGTGCCAGCAGCTCGGGGACTAGCGGGAATTACGAGCAGTACTTC.

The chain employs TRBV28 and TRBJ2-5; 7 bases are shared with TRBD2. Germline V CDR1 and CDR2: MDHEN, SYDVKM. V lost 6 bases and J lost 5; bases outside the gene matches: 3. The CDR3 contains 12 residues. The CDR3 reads CASRAGRETQYF. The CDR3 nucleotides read TGTGCCAGCAGAGCGGGACGGGAGACCCAGTACTTC.

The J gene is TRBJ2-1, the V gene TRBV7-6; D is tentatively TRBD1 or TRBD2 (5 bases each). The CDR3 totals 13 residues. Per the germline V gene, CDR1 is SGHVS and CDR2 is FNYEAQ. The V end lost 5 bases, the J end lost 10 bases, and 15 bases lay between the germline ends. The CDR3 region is CASSPGWGREQFF. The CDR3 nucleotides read TGTGCCAGCAGCCCGGGGTGGGGCAGGGAGCAGTTCTTC. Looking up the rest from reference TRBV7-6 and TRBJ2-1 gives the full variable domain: GAGVSQSPRYKVTKRGQDVALRCDPISGHVSLYWYRQALGQGPEFLTYFNYEAQQDKSGLPNDRFSAERPEGSISTLTIQRTEQRDSAMYRCASSPGWGREQFFGPGTRLTVL.

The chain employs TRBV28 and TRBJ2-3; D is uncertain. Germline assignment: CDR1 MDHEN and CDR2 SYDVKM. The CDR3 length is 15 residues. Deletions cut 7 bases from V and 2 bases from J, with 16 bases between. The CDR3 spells CASTQTRSPTDTQYF. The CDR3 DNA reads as TGTGCCAGCACCCAAACGAGGAGCCCCACAGATACGCAGTATTTT.

Here the CDR3 DNA reads TGTGCCAGCAGTGACGGGGGCTGGGGTAGCGGGATCTATGAGCAGTTCTTC. It yields the protein CASSDGGWGSGIYEQFF. The chain is built from TRBV2 and TRBJ2-1; 8 bases map to TRBD2. V lost 3 bases to trimming and J lost 8 bases; unmatched junction nucleotides: 15. The CDR3 loop spans 17 amino acids. The germline CDR1 and CDR2 sequences are SNHLY and FYNNEI.

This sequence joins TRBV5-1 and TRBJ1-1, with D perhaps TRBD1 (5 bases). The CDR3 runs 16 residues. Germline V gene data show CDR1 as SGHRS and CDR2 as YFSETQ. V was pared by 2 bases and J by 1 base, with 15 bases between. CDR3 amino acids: CASSFKMTAWNTEAFF. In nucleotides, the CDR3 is TGCGCCAGCAGCTTCAAGATGACAGCCTGGAACACTGAAGCTTTCTTT.

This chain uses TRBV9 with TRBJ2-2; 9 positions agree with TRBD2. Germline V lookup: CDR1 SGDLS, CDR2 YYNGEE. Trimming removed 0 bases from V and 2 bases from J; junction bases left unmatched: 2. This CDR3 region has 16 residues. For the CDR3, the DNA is TGTGCCAGCAGCGTAGGACTAGCGGAAAACACCGGGGAGCTGTTTTTT. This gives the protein CASSVGLAENTGELFF.

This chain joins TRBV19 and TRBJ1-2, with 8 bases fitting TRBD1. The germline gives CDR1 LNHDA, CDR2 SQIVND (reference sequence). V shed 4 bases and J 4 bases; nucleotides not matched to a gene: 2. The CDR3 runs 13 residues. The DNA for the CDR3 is TGTGCCAGTAGTACTGACAGGGGCTATGGCTACACCTTC. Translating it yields CASSTDRGYGYTF. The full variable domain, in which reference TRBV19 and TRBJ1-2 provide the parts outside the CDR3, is DGGITQSPKYLFRKEGQNVTLSCEQNLNHDAMYWYRQDPGQGLRLIYYSQIVNDFQKGDIAEGYSVSREKKESFPLTVTSAQKNPTAFYLCASSTDRGYGYTFGSGTRLTVV.